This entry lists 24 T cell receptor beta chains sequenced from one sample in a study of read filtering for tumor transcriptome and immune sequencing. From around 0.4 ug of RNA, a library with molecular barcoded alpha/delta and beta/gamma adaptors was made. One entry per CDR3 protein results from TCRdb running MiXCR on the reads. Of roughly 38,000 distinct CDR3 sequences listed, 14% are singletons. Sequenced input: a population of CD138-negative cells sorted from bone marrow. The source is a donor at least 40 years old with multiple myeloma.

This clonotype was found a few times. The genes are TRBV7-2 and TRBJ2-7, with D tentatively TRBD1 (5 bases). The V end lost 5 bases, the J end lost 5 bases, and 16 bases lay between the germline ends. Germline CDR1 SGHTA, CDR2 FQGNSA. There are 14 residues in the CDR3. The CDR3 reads CASSPSTDRNEQYF. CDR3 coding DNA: TGTGCCAGCAGCCCATCGACAGATCGGAACGAGCAGTACTTC.

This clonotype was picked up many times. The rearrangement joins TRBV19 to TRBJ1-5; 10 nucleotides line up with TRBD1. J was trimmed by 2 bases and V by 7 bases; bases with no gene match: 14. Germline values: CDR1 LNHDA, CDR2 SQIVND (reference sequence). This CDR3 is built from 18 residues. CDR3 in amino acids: CASTLLGQGNWGNQPQHF. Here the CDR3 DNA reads TGTGCCAGTACCCTTCTGGGACAGGGGAATTGGGGCAATCAGCCCCAGCATTTT.

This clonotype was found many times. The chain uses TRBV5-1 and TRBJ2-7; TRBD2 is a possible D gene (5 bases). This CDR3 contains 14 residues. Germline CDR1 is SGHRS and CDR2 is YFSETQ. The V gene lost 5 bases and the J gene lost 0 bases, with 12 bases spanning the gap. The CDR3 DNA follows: TGCGCCAGCAGGGAGGTTACCAGCTCCTACGAGCAGTACTTC. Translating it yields CASREVTSSYEQYF.

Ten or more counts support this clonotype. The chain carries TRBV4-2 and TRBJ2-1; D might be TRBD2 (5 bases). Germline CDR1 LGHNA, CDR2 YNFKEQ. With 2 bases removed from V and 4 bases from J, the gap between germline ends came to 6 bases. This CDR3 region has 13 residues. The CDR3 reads CASSQQRYNEQFF. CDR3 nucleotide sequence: TGTGCCAGCAGCCAACAGCGGTACAATGAGCAGTTCTTC.

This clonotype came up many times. CDR3 region: CASGRLAARQDTQYF. The CDR3 nucleotides are TGTGCCAGCGGGAGACTAGCGGCCAGGCAAGATACGCAGTATTTT. The rearrangement links TRBV7-9 to TRBJ2-3; TRBD2 aligns across 9 bases. Germline CDR1 is SEHNR and CDR2 is FQNEAQ (reference sequence). The CDR3 contains 15 residues. V trimming: 8 bases; J trimming: 5 bases; junction bases outside the gene matches: 11.

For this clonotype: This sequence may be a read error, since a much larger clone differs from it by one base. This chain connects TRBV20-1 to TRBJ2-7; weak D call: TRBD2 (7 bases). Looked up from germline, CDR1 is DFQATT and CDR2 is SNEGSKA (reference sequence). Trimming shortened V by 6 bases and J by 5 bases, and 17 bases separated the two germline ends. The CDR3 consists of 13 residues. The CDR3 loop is CSAGGGGGNEQYF. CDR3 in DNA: TGCAGTGCCGGCGGCGGGGGCGGGAACGAGCAGTACTTC.

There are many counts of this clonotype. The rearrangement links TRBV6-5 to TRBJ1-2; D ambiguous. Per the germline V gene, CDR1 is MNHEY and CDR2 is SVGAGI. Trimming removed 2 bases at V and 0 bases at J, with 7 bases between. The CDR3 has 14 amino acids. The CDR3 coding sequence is TGTGCCAGCAGTTACACAGCAGCTAACTATGGCTACACCTTC. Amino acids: CASSYTAANYGYTF.

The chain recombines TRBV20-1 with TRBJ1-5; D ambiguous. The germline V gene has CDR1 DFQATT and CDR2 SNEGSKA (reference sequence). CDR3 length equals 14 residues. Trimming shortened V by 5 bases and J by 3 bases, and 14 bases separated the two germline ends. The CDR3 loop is CSAPDGGPNQPQHF. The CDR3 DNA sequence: TGCAGTGCTCCGGACGGAGGGCCCAATCAGCCCCAGCATTTT.

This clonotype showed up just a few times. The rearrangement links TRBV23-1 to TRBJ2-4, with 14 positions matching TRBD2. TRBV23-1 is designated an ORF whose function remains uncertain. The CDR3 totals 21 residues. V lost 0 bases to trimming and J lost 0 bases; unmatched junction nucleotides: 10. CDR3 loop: CASSQSRDGTSGRSAKNIQYF. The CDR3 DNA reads TGCGCCAGCAGTCAATCTAGGGACGGGACTAGCGGGAGATCAGCCAAAAACATTCAGTACTTC.

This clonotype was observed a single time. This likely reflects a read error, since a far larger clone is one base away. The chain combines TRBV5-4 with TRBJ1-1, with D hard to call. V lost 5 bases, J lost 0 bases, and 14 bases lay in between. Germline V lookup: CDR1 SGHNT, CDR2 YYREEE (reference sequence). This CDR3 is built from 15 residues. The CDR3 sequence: CASSQGRRLNTEAFF. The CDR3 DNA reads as TGTGCCAGCAGTCAAGGAAGGCGGTTGAACACTGAAGCTTTCTTT.

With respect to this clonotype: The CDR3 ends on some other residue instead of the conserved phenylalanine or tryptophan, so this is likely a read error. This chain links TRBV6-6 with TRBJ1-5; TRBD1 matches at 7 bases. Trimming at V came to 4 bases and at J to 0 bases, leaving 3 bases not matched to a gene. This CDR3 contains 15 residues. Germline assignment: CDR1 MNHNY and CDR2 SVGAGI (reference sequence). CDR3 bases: TGTGCCAGCAGTTCCACAGGGGTTAGCAATCAGCCCCAGCATTAT. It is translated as CASSSTGVSNQPQHY.

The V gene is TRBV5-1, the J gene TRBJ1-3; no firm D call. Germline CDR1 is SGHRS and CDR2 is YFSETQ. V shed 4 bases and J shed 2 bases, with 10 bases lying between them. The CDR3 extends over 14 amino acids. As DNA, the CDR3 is TGCGCCAGCAGCCTAGACAAGACTGGAAACACCATATATTTT. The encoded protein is CASSLDKTGNTIYF.

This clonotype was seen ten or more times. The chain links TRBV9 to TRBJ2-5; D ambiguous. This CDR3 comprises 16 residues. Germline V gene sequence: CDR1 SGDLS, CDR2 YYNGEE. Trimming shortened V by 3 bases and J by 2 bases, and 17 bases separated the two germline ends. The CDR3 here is CASSANFAGLQETQYF. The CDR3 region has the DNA TGTGCCAGCAGCGCCAACTTCGCCGGATTACAAGAGACCCAGTACTTC. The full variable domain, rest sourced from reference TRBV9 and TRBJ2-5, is DSGVTQTPKHLITATGQRVTLRCSPRSGDLSVYWYQQSLDQGLQFLIQYYNGEERAKGNILERFSAQQFPDLHSELNLSSLELGDSALYFCASSANFAGLQETQYFGPGTRLLVL.

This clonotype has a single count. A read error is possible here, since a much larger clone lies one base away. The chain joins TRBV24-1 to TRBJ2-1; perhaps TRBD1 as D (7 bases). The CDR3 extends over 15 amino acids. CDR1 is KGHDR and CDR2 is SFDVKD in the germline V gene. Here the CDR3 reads CATSRRDSSCNEQFF. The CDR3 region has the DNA TGTGCCACCAGTCGGCGGGACAGCTCCTGCAATGAGCAGTTCTTC.

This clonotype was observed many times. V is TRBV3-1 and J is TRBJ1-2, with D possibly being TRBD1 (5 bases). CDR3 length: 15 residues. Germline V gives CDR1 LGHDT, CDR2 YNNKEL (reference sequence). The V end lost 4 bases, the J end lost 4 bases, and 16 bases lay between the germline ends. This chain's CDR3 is CASSPGGEKVYGYTF. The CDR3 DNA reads TGTGCCAGCAGCCCGGGGGGAGAAAAGGTCTATGGCTACACCTTC.

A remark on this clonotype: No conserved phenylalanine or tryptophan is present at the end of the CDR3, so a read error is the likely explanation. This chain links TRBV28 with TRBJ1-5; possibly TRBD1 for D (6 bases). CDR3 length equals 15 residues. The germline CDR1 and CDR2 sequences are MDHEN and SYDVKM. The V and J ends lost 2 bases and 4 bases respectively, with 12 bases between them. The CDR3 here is CASSLTGTRNQPQHS. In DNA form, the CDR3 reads TGTGCCAGCAGTTTAACAGGGACGCGAAATCAGCCCCAGCATTCT.

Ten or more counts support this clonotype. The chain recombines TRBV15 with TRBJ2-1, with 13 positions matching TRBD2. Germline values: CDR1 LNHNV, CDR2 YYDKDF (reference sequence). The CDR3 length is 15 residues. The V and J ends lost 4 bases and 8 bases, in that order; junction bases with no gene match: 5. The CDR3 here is CATSTGLAGDDEQFF. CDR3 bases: TGTGCCACCAGCACCGGACTAGCGGGGGACGATGAGCAGTTCTTC.

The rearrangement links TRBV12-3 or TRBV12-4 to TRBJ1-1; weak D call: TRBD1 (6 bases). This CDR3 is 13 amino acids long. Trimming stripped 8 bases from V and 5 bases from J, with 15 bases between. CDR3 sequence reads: CASRRGGGTEAFF. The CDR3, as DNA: TGTGCCAGCCGAAGGGGAGGGGGGACTGAAGCTTTCTTT.

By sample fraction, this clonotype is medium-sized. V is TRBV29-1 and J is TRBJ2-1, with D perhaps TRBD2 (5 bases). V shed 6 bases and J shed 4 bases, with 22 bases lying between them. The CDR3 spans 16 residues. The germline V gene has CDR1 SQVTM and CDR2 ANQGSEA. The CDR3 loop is CSVRGGVTKFYNEQFF. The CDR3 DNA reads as TGCAGCGTCCGGGGTGGAGTCACTAAATTTTACAATGAGCAGTTCTTC.

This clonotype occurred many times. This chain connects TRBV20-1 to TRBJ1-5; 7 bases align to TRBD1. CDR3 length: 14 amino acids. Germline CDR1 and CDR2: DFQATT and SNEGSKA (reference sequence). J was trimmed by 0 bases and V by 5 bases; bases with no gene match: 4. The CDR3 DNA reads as TGCAGTGCTCGGGGGGACAGTAGCAATCAGCCCCAGCATTTT. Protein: CSARGDSSNQPQHF.

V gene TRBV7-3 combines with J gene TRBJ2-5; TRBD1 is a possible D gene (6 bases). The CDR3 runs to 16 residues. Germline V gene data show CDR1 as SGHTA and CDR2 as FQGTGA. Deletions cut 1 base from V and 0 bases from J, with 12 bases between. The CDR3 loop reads CASSLKGQRYQETQYF. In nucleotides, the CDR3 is TGTGCCAGCAGCTTAAAAGGACAGAGATACCAAGAGACCCAGTACTTC.

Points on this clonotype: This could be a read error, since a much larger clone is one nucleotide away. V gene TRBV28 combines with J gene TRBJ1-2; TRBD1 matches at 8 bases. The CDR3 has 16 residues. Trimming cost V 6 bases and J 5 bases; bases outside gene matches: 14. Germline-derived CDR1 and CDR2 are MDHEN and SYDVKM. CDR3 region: CASSATRAGGGYGYTF. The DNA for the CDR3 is TGTGCCAGCAGCGCGACGCGGGCAGGGGGCGGGTATGGCTACACCTTC.

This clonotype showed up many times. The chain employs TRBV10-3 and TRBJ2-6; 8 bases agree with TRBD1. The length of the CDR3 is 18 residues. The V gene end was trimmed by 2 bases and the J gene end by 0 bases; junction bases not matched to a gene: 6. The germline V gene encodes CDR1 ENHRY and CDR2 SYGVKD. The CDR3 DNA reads TGTGCCATCAGTGAGATAGGACAGGGCAGCTCTGGGGCCAACGTCCTGACTTTC. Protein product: CAISEIGQGSSGANVLTF.

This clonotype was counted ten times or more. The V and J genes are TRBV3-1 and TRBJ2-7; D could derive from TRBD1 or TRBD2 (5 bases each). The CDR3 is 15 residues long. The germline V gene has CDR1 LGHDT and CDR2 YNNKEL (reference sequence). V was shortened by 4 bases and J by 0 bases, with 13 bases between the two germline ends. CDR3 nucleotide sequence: TGTGCCAGCAGCCCGAGGGGTCAGGCCTCCTACGAGCAGTACTTC. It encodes CASSPRGQASYEQYF.